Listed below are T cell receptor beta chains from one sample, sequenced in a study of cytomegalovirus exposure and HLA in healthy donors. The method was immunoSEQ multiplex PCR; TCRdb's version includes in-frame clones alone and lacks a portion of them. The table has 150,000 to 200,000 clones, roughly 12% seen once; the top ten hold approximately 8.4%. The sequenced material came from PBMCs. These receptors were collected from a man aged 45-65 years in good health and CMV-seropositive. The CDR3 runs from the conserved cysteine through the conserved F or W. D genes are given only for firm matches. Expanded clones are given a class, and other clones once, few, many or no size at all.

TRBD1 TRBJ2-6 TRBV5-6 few TGTGCCAGCAGCTTGGTGGTGACAGGGCTTTCCGGGGCCAACGTCCTGACTTTC CASSLVVTGLSGANVLTF
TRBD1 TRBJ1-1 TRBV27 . TGTGCCAGCAGTCCCCAGGGACAGGCGAACACTGAAGCTTTCTTT CASSPQGQANTEAFF
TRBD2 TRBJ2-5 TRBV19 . TGTGCCAGTTCCAAATTACTAGCGGGCTACCAAGAGACCCAGTACTTC CASSKLLAGYQETQYF
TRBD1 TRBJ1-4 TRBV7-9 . TGTGCCAGCAGCCCCGGGACAGGGAACGAAAAACTGTTTTTT CASSPGTGNEKLFF
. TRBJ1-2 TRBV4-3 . TGCGCCAGCAGCCAAGATGCCAGGGTGCGAGACGGCTACACCTTC CASSQDARVRDGYTF
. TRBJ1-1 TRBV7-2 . TGTGCCAGCAGCCCAGGTTCAACCGTGGAAGCTTTCTTT CASSPGSTVEAFF
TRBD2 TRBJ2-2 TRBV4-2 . TGTGCCAGCAGCCATCCGCGGACTAGCGGGGTAACCCGCGGCGGGGAGCTGTTTTTT CASSHPRTSGVTRGGELFF
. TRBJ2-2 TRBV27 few TGTGCCAGCAGTTTATCGCGGAACACCGGGGAGCTGTTTTTT CASSLSRNTGELFF
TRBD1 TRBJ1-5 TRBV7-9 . TGTGCCAGCAGCTTCGACAGGGGAGGTCAGCCCCAGCATTTT CASSFDRGGQPQHF
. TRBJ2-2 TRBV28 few TGTGCCAGCCTTGGACAAATCAACACCGGGGAGCTGTTTTTT CASLGQINTGELFF
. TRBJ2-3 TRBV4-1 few TGCGCCAGCAGCCACGAGGACAGCCCCGCTAGCACAGATACGCAGTATTTT CASSHEDSPASTDTQYF
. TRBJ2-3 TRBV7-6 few TGTGCCAGCACCCGCGGGGTACGCACAGATACGCAGTATTTT CASTRGVRTDTQYF
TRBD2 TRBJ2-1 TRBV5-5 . TGTGCCAGCAGCTTGGGTTCTAGCGGGGGGAAATACTACAATGAGCAGTTCTTC CASSLGSSGGKYYNEQFF
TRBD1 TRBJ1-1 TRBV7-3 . TGTGCCAGCAGCTTAGGACAGGCTCAGAACACTGAAGCTTTCTTT CASSLGQAQNTEAFF
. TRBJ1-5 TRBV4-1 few TGCGCCAGCAGCCAGGAGGCAGCGTTCCCCCAGCCCCAGCATTTT CASSQEAAFPQPQHF
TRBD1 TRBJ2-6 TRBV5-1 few TGCGCCAGCAGAGAGGGACAGGGCCTCTCTGGGGCCAACGTCCTGACTTTC CASREGQGLSGANVLTF
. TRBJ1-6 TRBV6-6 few TGTGCCAGCAACTCAAGAGGCAGGGAAAATTCACCCCTCCACTTT CASNSRGRENSPLHF
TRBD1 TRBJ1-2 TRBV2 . TGTGCCAGCAGTGAAGTTCCGGGACAGGGGTATGGCTACACCTTC CASSEVPGQGYGYTF
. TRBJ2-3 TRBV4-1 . TGCGCCAGCAGCCAAGAGCAGGGTAGGGTTGTGGCAGATACGCAGTATTTT CASSQEQGRVVADTQYF
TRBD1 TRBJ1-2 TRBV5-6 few TGTGCCAGCAGCTTATCTGGGACAGGGGCCCTTCTCTTC CASSLSGTGALLF
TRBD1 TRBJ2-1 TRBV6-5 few TGTGCCAGCAGTCCCGGGACAGTAAATACCAATGAGCAGTTCTTC CASSPGTVNTNEQFF
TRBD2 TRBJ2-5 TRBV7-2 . TGTGCCAGCAGCTTACGACTAGCGGGGGGGCTTGAGACCCAGTACTTC CASSLRLAGGLETQYF
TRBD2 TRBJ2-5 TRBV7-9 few TGTGCCAGCAGCTCCCTAAGGACTAGCGGCCAAGAGACCCAGTACTTC CASSSLRTSGQETQYF
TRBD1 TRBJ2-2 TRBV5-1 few TGCGCCAGCAGCTTAATAGGACAGGGGCCCACCGGGGAGCTGTTTTTT CASSLIGQGPTGELFF
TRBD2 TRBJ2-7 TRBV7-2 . TGTGCCAGCAGCTTTGAGGCGTCTAGCGGGACCTACGAGCAGTACTTC CASSFEASSGTYEQYF
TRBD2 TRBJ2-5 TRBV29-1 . TGCAGCGTTGAAGGGCTAGCGGGGGGACAAGAGACCCAGTACTTC CSVEGLAGGQETQYF
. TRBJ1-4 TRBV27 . TGTGCCAGCAGCGAGGGGGGGGTTAATGAAAAACTGTTTTTT CASSEGGVNEKLFF
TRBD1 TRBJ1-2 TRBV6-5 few TGTGCCAGCAGTTCCCGGGACAGGGGTATCTATGGCTACACCTTC CASSSRDRGIYGYTF
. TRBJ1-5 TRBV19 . TGTGCCAGTAGTATAGATGGCCGTCAGCCCCAGCATTTT CASSIDGRQPQHF
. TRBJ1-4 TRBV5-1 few TGCGCCAGCAGCTTAGACCAGGGTGGGGTCGAAAAACTGTTTTTT CASSLDQGGVEKLFF
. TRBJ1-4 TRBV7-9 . TGTGCCAGCAGCCTAGCGGCGGGACGGGATAATGAAAAACTGTTTTTT CASSLAAGRDNEKLFF
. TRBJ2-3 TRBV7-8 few TGTGCCAGCAGCCCCCCCCTCAGACAGGGCACAGATACGCAGTATTTT CASSPPLRQGTDTQYF
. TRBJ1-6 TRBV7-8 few TGTGCCAGCAGCTTAGCTTTCCGGGATTTTAATTCACCCCTCCACTTT CASSLAFRDFNSPLHF
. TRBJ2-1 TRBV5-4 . TGTGCCAGCAGCACGGGACATACGAGCTCCTACAATGAGCAGTTCTTC CASSTGHTSSYNEQFF
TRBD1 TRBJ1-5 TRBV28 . TGTGCCAGCAGACCCGACAGGGGCAATCAGCCCCAGCATTTT CASRPDRGNQPQHF
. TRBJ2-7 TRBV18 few TGTGCCAGCTCACCGAGCTCCTACGAGCAGTACTTC CASSPSSYEQYF
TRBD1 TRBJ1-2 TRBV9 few TGTGCCAGCAGCGTAGAGGACTGGACAGGAAACTATGGCTACACCTTC CASSVEDWTGNYGYTF
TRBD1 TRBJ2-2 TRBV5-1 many TGCGCCAGCAGCCACAGGGGGCGAGCGAACACCGGGGAGCTGTTTTTT CASSHRGRANTGELFF
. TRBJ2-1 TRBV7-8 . TGTGCCAGCAGCTCCGCCGGGGTTGAGCAGTTCTTC CASSSAGVEQFF
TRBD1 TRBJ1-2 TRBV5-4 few TGTGCCAGCAGCTCCGCGGGACAGGGGGCTTACTATGGCTACACCTTC CASSSAGQGAYYGYTF
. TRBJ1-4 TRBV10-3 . TGTGCCATCAGCCAGGGAGGACGAAATGAAAAACTGTTTTTT CAISQGGRNEKLFF
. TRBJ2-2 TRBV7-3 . TGTGCCAGCAGCTTAGAGCCTGCCCTCCCCGGGGAGCTGTTTTTT CASSLEPALPGELFF
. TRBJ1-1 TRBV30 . TGTGCCTGGAGTGTACAGGCGAGGGGGGGAGCTTTCTTT CAWSVQARGGAFF
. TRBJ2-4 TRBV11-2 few TGTGCCAGCAGCCCAGGCGGAGGGATGTGGGACATTCAGTACTTC CASSPGGGMWDIQYF
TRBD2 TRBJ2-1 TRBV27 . TGTGCCAGCAGCAAACGGGGGGGCACTGGAAATGAGCAGTTCTTC CASSKRGGTGNEQFF
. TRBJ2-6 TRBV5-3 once TGTGCCAGAAGCCTGTCGTGGGGGCTTGGGGCCAACGTCCTGACTTTC CARSLSWGLGANVLTF
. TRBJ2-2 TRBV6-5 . TGTGCCAGCAGTTACGCGGGCCTAAATTGGGGCGGGGAGCTGTTTTTT CASSYAGLNWGGELFF